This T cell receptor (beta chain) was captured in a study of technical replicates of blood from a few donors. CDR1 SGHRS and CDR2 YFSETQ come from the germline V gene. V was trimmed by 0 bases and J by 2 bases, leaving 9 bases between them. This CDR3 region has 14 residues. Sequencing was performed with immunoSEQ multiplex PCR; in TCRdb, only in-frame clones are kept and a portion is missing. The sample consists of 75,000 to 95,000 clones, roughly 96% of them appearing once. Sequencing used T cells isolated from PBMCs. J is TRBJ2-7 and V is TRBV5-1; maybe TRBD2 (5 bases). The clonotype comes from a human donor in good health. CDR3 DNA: TGCGCCAGCAGCTTGGAACGGGAAGCCTACGAGCAGTACTTC. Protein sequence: CASSLEREAYEQYF.